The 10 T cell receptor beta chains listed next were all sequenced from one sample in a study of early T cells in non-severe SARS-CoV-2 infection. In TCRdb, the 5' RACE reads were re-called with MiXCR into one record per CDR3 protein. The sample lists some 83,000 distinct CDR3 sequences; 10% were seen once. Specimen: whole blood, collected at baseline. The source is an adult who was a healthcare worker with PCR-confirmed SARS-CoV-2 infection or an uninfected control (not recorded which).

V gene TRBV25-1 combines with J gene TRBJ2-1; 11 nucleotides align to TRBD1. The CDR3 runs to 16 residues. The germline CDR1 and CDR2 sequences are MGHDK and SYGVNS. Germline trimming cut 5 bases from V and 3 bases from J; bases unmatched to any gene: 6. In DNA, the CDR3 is TGTGCCAGCAGTCAAACCGGGACAGGGGGCTACAATGAGCAGTTCTTC. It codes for CASSQTGTGGYNEQFF. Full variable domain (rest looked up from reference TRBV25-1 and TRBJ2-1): EADIYQTPRYLVIGTGKKITLECSQTMGHDKMYWYQQDPGMELHLIHYSYGVNSTEKGDLSSESTVSRIRTEHFPLTLESARPSHTSQYLCASSQTGTGGYNEQFFGPGTRLTVL.

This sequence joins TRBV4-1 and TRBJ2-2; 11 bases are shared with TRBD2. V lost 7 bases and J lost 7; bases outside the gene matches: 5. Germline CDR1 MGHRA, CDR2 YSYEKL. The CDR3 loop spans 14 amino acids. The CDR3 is CASTTSGSIGELFF. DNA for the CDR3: TGCGCCAGCACTACTAGCGGGAGTATCGGGGAGCTGTTTTTT.

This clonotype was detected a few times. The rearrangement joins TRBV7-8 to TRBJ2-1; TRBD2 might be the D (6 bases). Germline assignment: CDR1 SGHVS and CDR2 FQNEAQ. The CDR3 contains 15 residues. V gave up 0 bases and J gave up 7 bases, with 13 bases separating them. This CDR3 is CASSLAASAMNEQFF. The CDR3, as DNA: TGTGCCAGCAGCTTAGCGGCTAGCGCAATGAATGAGCAGTTCTTC.

The CDR3 nucleotides read TGTGCCAGCAGTTACAAGTTGACCTACACCGGGGAGCTGTTTTTT. This sequence encodes CASSYKLTYTGELFF. The rearrangement joins TRBV6-6 to TRBJ2-2; no firm D call. The CDR3 contains 15 residues. The germline gives CDR1 MNHNY, CDR2 SVGAGI (reference sequence). V was shortened by 2 bases and J by 3 bases, with 10 bases between the two germline ends.

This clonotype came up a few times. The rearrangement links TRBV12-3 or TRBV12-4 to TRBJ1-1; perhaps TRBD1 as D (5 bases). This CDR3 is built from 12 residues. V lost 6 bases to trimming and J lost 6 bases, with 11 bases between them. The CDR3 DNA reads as TGTGCCAGCAGATTTCTACAGGCTGAAGCTTTCTTT. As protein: CASRFLQAEAFF.

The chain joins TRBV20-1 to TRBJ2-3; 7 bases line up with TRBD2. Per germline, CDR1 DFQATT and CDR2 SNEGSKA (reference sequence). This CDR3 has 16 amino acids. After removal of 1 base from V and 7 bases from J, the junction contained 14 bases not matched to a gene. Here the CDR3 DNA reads TGCAGTGCTAGAGCTGTAGAGGCGGGAGAGGGATATACGCAGTATTTT. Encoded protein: CSARAVEAGEGYTQYF.

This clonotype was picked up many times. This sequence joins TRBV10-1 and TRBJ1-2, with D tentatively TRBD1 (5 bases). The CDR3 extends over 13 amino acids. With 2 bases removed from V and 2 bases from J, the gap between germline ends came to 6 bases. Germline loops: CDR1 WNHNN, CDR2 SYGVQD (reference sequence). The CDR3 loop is CASSENRNYGYTF. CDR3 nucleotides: TGCGCCAGCAGTGAGAACAGGAACTATGGCTACACCTTC.

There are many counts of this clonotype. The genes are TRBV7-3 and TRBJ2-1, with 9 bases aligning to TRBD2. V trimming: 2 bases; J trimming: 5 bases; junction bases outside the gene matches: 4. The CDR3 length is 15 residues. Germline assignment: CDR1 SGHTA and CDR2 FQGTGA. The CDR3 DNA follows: TGTGCCAGCAGCTTACGGCTAGCGGGGAACAATGAGCAGTTCTTC. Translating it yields CASSLRLAGNNEQFF.

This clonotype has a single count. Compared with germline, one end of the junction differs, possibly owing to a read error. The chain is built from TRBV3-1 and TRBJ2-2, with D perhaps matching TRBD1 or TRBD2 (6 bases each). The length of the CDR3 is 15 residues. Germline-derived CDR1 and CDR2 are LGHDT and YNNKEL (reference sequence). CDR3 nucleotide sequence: TGTGCCAGCATCCAAGGGGGGTCCCACACCGGGGAGCTGTTTTTT. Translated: CASIQGGSHTGELFF.

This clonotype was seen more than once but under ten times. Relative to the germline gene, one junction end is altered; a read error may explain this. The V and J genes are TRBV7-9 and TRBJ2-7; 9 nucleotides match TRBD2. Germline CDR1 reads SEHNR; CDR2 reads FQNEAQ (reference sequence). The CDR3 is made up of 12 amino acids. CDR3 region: CASSLGGSGSHF. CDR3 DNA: TGTGCCAGCAGCTTAGGGGGTAGCGGGAGCCACTTC. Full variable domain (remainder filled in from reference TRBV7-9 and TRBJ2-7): DTGVSQNPRHKITKRGQNVTFRCDPISEHNRLYWYRQTLGQGPEFLTYFQNEAQLEKSRLLSDRFSAERPKGSFSTLEIQRTEQGDSAMYLCASSLGGSGSHFGPGTRLTVT.